Here is one TCR beta chain with its context. Its target is unknown. The data derive from a study of OX40 agonist ivuxolimab in advanced cancers. Background on the study: Age averaged around 60 years (range roughly 23 to 79), and less than 85% were male.

Study-wide findings and caveats: CD4+ and CD8+ blood T cells expanded clonally by week 6 at 0.1 to 3.0 mg/kg.

V was shortened by 5 bases and J by 3 bases, with 13 bases between the two germline ends. This CDR3 region has 15 residues. Germline V gene data show CDR1 as SGHTA and CDR2 as FQGTGA. Here immunoSEQ multiplex PCR was the method, and the copy in TCRdb shows in-frame clones only, minus some. The profile covers just over 95,000 clones, with around 89% appearing a single time and roughly 0.16% taken by the ten largest. Specimen: CD4+ or CD8+ T cells sorted from blood, collected in a trial of the OX40 agonist ivuxolimab. The chain couples TRBV7-3 to TRBJ1-4; D gene uncertain. This sequence originates from an adult with an advanced solid tumor such as melanoma, head and neck, liver or kidney cancer. The CDR3 is CASSPAGGANEKLFF. Here the CDR3 DNA reads TGTGCCAGCAGCCCAGCCGGAGGAGCTAATGAAAAACTGTTTTTT.